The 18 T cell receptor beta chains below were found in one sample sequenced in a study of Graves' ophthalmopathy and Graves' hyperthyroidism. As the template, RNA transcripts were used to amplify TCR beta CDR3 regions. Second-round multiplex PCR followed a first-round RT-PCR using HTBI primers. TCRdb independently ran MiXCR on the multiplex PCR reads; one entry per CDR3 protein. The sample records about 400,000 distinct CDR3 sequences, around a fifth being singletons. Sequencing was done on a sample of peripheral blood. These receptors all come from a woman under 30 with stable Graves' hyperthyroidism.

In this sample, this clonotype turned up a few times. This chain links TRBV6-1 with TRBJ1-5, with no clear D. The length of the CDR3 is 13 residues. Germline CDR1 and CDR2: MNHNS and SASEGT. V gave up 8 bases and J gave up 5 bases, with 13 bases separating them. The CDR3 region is CASSGIAHQPQHF. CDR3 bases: TGTGCCAGCTCCGGGATTGCCCATCAGCCCCAGCATTTT.

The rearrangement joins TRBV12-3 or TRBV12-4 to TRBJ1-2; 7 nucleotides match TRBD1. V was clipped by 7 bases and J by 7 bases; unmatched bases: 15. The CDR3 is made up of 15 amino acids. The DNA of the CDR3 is TGTGCCAGCACCTTGGGGAAAGGGGGCGGGTCTGGCTACACCTTC. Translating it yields CASTLGKGGGSGYTF.

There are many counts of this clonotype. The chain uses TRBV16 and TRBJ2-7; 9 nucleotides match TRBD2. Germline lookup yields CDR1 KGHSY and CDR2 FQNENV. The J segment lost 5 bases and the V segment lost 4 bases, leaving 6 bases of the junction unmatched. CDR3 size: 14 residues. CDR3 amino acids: CASSLSGRENEQYF. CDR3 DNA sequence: TGTGCCAGCAGCCTTAGCGGGAGAGAGAACGAGCAGTACTTC.

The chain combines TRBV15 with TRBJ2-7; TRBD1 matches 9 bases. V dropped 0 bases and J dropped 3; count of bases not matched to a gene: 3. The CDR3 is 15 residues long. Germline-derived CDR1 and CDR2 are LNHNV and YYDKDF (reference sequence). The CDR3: CATSRERDRVYEQYF. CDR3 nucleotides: TGTGCCACCAGCAGAGAAAGGGACAGGGTCTACGAGCAGTACTTC. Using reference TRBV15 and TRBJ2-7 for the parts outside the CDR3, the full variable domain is DAMVIQNPRYQVTQFGKPVTLSCSQTLNHNVMYWYQQKSSQAPKLLFHYYDKDFNNEADTPDNFQSRRPNTSFCFLDIRSPGLGDTAMYLCATSRERDRVYEQYFGPGTRLTVT.

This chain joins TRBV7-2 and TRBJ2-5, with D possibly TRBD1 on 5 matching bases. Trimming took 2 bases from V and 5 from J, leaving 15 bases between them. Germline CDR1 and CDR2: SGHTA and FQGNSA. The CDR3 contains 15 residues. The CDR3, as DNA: TGTGCCAGCAGCTTATTGGGGCAGGGTCACGAGACCCAGTACTTC. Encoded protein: CASSLLGQGHETQYF. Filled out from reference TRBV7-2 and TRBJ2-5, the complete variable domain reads GAGVSQSPSNKVTEKGKDVELRCDPISGHTALYWYRQSLGQGLEFLIYFQGNSAPDKSGLPSDRFSAERTGGSVSTLTIQRTQQEDSAVYLCASSLLGQGHETQYFGPGTRLLVL.

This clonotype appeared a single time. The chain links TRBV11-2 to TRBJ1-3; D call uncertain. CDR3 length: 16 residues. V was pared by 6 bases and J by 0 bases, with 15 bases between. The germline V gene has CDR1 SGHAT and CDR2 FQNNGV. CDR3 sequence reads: CASRAVGRFSGNTIYF. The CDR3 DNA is TGTGCCAGCAGAGCGGTGGGTAGATTCTCTGGAAACACCATATATTTT.

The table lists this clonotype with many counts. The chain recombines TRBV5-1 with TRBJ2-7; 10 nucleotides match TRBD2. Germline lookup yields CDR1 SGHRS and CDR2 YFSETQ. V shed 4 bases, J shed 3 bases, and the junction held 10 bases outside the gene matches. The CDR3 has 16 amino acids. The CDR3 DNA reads TGCGCCAGCAGCAAAGGTCGGACTAGCGGAATCTACGAGCAGTACTTC. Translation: CASSKGRTSGIYEQYF.

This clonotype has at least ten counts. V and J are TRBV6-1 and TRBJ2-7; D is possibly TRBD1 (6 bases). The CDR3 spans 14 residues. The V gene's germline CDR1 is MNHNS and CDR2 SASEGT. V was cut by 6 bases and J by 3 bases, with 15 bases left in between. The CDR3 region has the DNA TGTGCCAGCAGGGGCAGGGGACGACTCTACGAGCAGTACTTC. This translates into CASRGRGRLYEQYF.

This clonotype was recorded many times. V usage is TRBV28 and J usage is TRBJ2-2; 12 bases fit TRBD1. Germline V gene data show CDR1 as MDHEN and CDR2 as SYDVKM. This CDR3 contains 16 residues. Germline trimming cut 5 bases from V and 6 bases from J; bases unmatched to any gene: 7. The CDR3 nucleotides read TGTGCCAGCAGTACCACCGGGACAGGGGGCTCCGGGGAGCTGTTTTTT. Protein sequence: CASSTTGTGGSGELFF.

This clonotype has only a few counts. This CDR3 reads CAWSAGKKKNIQYF. CDR3 DNA: TGTGCCTGGAGTGCTGGAAAAAAAAAAAACATTCAGTACTTC. The rearrangement uses TRBV30 and TRBJ2-4; no reliable D call. The CDR3 is 14 residues long. V lost 1 base to trimming and J lost 4 bases, with 11 bases between them. CDR1 and CDR2 (germline): GTSNPN, SVGIG (reference sequence).

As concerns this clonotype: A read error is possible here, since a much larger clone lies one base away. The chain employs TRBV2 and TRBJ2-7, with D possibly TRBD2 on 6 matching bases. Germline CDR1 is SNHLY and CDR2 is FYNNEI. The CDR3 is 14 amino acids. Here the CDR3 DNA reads TGTGTCAGCACTGAAAGCGGGCCCTCCTACGAGCAGTACTTC. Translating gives CVSTESGPSYEQYF.

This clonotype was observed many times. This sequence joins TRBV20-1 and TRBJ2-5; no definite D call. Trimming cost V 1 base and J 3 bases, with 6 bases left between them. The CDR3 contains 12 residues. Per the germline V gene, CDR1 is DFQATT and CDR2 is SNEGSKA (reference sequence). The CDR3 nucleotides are TGCAGTGCTAGAGTTCTAGAAGAGACCCAGTACTTC. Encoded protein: CSARVLEETQYF.

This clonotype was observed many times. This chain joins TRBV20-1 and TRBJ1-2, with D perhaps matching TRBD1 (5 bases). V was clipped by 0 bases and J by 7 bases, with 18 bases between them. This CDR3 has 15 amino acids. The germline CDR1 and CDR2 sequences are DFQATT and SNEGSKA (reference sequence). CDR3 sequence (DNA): TGCAGTGCTAGAGATCAAGGCAGGGACTGGTCTGGCTACACCTTC. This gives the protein CSARDQGRDWSGYTF.

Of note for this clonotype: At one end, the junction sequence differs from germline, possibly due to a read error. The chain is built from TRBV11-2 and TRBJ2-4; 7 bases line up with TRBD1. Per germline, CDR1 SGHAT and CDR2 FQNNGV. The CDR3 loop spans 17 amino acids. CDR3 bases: TGTGCCGGCAGCTTAGGCCCGGGACAGCCAGCCAAAAACATTCAGTACTTC. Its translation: CAGSLGPGQPAKNIQYF.

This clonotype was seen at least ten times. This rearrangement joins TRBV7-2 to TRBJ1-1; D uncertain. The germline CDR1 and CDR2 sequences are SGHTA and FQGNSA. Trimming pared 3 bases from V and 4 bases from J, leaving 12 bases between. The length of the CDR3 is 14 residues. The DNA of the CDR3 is TGTGCCAGCAGCTTGCCCGGTTCCTTCACTGAAGCTTTCTTT. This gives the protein CASSLPGSFTEAFF. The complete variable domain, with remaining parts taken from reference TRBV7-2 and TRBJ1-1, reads GAGVSQSPSNKVTEKGKDVELRCDPISGHTALYWYRQSLGQGLEFLIYFQGNSAPDKSGLPSDRFSAERTGGSVSTLTIQRTQQEDSAVYLCASSLPGSFTEAFFGQGTRLTVV.

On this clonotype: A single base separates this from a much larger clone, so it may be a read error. CDR3 sequence (DNA): TGTGCCTGCAGTAACACGTCGGTGAGGGAGCTGTTTTTT. Its protein product is CACSNTSVRELFF. V is TRBV6-5 and J is TRBJ2-2; D call uncertain. CDR1 and CDR2 (germline): MNHEY, SVGAGI. The CDR3 length is 13 residues.

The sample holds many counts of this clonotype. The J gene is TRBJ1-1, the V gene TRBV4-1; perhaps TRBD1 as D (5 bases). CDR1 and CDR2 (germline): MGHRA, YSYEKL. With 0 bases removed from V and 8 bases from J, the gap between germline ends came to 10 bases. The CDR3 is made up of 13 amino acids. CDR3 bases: TGCGCCAGCAGCCAAGATCAGGGCAGGGAAGCTTTCTTT. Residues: CASSQDQGREAFF.

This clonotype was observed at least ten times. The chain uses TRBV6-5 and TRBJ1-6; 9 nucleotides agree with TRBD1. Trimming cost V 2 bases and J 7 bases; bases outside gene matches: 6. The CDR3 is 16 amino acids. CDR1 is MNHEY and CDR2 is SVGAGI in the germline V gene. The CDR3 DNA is TGTGCCAGCAGTTACCCTTGGGACAGGGCAAATTCACCCCTCCACTTT. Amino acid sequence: CASSYPWDRANSPLHF.